The 17 T cell receptor beta chains listed next were all sequenced from one sample in a study of blood T cell repertoires in COVID-19. Some clones are missing from TCRdb's copy, which holds only in-frame ones; the method was immunoSEQ multiplex PCR. The table has about 300,000 clones, about nine tenths seen once. The specimen was peripheral blood. Source of these receptors: a woman in her thirties or forties who had recovered from COVID-19.

The genes are TRBV7-9 and TRBJ1-3; 9 nucleotides match TRBD1. The CDR3 extends over 16 amino acids. The V and J ends lost 5 bases and 0 bases, in that order; junction bases with no gene match: 5. Per the germline V gene, CDR1 is SEHNR and CDR2 is FQNEAQ (reference sequence). The CDR3, as DNA: TGTGCCAGCAGCCTCCGGGACAGGGACTCTGGAAACACCATATATTTT. Its translation: CASSLRDRDSGNTIYF.

The CDR3 loop is CASSLVMNTEAFF. Here the CDR3 DNA reads TGTGCCAGCAGTTTAGTAATGAACACTGAAGCTTTCTTT. The chain links TRBV27 to TRBJ1-1; D ambiguous. The CDR3 extends over 13 amino acids. Trimming took off 2 bases at V and 0 bases at J, with 4 bases between the two ends. Germline values: CDR1 MNHEY, CDR2 SMNVEV (reference sequence).

This clone was observed many times. This chain links TRBV7-9 with TRBJ1-1; TRBD1 might be the D (6 bases). CDR1 is SEHNR, CDR2 FQNEAQ, per germline (reference sequence). V lost 3 bases and J 5 bases, leaving 13 bases between the germline ends. There are 14 residues in the CDR3. CDR3 sequence: CASSFVQGGTEAFF. The CDR3 bases are TGTGCCAGCAGCTTTGTACAGGGAGGGACTGAAGCTTTCTTT.

The gene calls are TRBV15 and TRBJ1-2, with 7 bases that match TRBD1. V gave up 1 base and J gave up 0 bases; unmatched junction bases: 5. Germline CDR1 LNHNV, CDR2 YYDKDF (reference sequence). This CDR3 spans 16 amino acids. The CDR3 DNA reads TGTGCCACCAGCAGAGGGAGGACAGGCACTAACTATGGCTACACCTTC. It codes for CATSRGRTGTNYGYTF.

The chain recombines TRBV3-1 (or the pseudogene TRBV3-2) with TRBJ2-5; 12 nucleotides line up with TRBD2. The CDR3 length is 16 residues. V shed 5 bases, J shed 2 bases, and the junction held 6 bases outside the gene matches. From germline, CDR1 is LGHDT and CDR2 YNNKEL (reference sequence). CDR3 region: CASSLRLAGEQETQYF. CDR3 DNA: TGTGCCAGCAGCTTAAGACTAGCGGGGGAGCAAGAGACCCAGTACTTC.

This clone occurred once. Here the CDR3 DNA reads TGTGCCAGCAGTGATCGCTGGCGGGGCCAAGAGACCCAGTACTTC. This codes for CASSDRWRGQETQYF. This chain links TRBV6-1 with TRBJ2-5, with D tentatively TRBD2 (6 bases). Trimming left V 3 bases short and J 1 base short, with 12 bases between. Germline V gene data show CDR1 as MNHNS and CDR2 as SASEGT. This CDR3 contains 15 residues.

This clone was recorded a few times. The V and J genes are TRBV6-5 and TRBJ1-6, with 9 bases that match TRBD1. V dropped 6 bases and J dropped 9; count of bases not matched to a gene: 6. This CDR3 is built from 14 residues. CDR1 is MNHEY, CDR2 SVGAGI, per germline. CDR3 nucleotides: TGTGCCAGCAGCCGGACAGGGGTGCGTTCACCCCTCCACTTT. Its translation is CASSRTGVRSPLHF.

This chain links TRBV6-2 or TRBV6-3 with TRBJ1-1, with 9 nucleotides matching TRBD1. After removal of 0 bases from V and 5 bases from J, the junction contained 7 bases not matched to a gene. The germline V gene has CDR1 MNHEY and CDR2 SVGEGT. CDR3 length equals 16 residues. CDR3 DNA: TGTGCCAGCAGTTACTCGTGGGGGACAGGGAGTACTGAAGCTTTCTTT. It encodes CASSYSWGTGSTEAFF.

The chain recombines TRBV7-9 with TRBJ2-7; D remains ambiguous. Germline V gene data show CDR1 as SEHNR and CDR2 as FQNEAQ (reference sequence). Trimming took 0 bases from V and 4 from J, leaving 7 bases between them. CDR3 length: 13 residues. The CDR3 bases are TGTGCCAGCAGCTTAGCGCACAGTTACGAGCAGTACTTC. Translated, it gives CASSLAHSYEQYF.

The J gene is TRBJ1-1, the V gene TRBV7-9; TRBD1 matches at 9 bases. Germline trimming cut 5 bases from V and 0 bases from J; bases unmatched to any gene: 4. The CDR3 spans 15 residues. The V gene's germline CDR1 is SEHNR and CDR2 FQNEAQ (reference sequence). The CDR3 region has the DNA TGTGCCAGCAGCCTGGGACAGGGAATGAACACTGAAGCTTTCTTT. Translation: CASSLGQGMNTEAFF.

This clone was found once. The chain has TRBV29-1 and TRBJ2-1; no clear D. This CDR3 contains 13 residues. Germline V gene sequence: CDR1 SQVTM, CDR2 ANQGSEA. V gave up 5 bases and J gave up 0 bases, with 8 bases separating them. The chain's CDR3 is CSVWASSYNEQFF. DNA for the CDR3: TGCAGCGTTTGGGCCAGCTCCTACAATGAGCAGTTCTTC.

This clone was seen a few times. V gene TRBV27 combines with J gene TRBJ1-6, with TRBD1 as a possible D gene (5 bases). V was cut by 11 bases and J by 4 bases, with 24 bases left in between. This CDR3 comprises 17 residues. In germline, CDR1 is MNHEY, CDR2 SMNVEV (reference sequence). CDR3 nucleotide sequence: TGTGCCGGAATCTTAGACTTTGGAAGACAGTATAATTCACCCCTCCACTTT. It codes for CAGILDFGRQYNSPLHF.

V gene TRBV19 combines with J gene TRBJ1-1; D unclear. Germline loops: CDR1 LNHDA, CDR2 SQIVND (reference sequence). The CDR3 has 18 residues. V was trimmed by 4 bases and J by 7 bases, leaving 28 bases between them. Here the CDR3 DNA reads TGTGCCAGTAGTAGACGAAGCCTCGCCGACGGCAGGAGGGATGAAGCTTTCTTT. Translation: CASSRRSLADGRRDEAFF.

The chain couples TRBV5-1 to TRBJ1-1; D possibly corresponds to TRBD1 (6 bases). From germline, CDR1 is SGHRS and CDR2 YFSETQ. This CDR3 is 14 amino acids long. The V gene lost 4 bases and the J gene lost 5 bases, with 15 bases spanning the gap. The CDR3 DNA sequence: TGCGCCAGCAGCATAACAGGGATGGGGACTGAAGCTTTCTTT. Translation: CASSITGMGTEAFF.

CDR3 sequence: CASSATRLGADTQYF. The CDR3 DNA sequence: TGTGCCAGCAGCGCGACTAGACTAGGCGCAGATACGCAGTATTTT. This sequence joins TRBV7-2 and TRBJ2-3, with D possibly matching TRBD2 (6 bases). The germline V gene encodes CDR1 SGHTA and CDR2 FQGNSA. V was cut by 5 bases and J by 4 bases, with 16 bases left in between. The CDR3 covers 15 residues.

The V call is TRBV7-2, the J call TRBJ2-3; 9 nucleotides line up with TRBD2. From germline, CDR1 is SGHTA and CDR2 FQGNSA. The junction had 3 bases not matched to a gene; V was cut back by 8 bases and J by 3 bases. There are 13 residues in the CDR3. The CDR3 sequence is CASLLAGTDTQYF. In DNA, the CDR3 is TGTGCCAGCCTCCTAGCGGGGACAGATACGCAGTATTTT.

The genes are TRBV7-9 and TRBJ1-2; 7 bases fit TRBD1. The trim removed 1 base at V and 7 bases at J, leaving 3 bases unmatched. In germline, CDR1 is SEHNR, CDR2 FQNEAQ (reference sequence). This CDR3 has 13 residues. CDR3 residues: CASSLGTGAGYTF. In DNA form, the CDR3 reads TGTGCCAGCAGCTTAGGTACAGGGGCTGGCTACACCTTC.